What follows describes a single T cell receptor beta chain. Antigen unknown. The data were taken from a study of monozygotic twins with inflammatory bowel disease. The CDR3 runs 17 residues. The germline gives CDR1 SGDLS, CDR2 YYNGEE. Used for each TCR library was approximately 3,800 ng of total RNA. The UMIs carried a 6-nucleotide sample barcode, and they were added by template switching. For both chains, the TCRalpha and TCRbeta cDNA went through two nested PCRs of around 15 and 9 cycles. Reprocessing the 5' RACE reads, TCRdb reports a single entry for every CDR3 protein and omits DNA. The sample's table shows approximately 100,000 distinct CDR3 sequences. The study, taken as a whole, reports: The data did not back a single strong IBD-associated clonotype or signal.

The rearrangement joins TRBV9 to TRBJ2-3; TCRdb outputs TRBD2, but without DNA this stays unchecked. The sample comprised blood. The TCR sequence derives from a human donor with ulcerative colitis or Crohn's disease, or a healthy co-twin of an affected twin (not recorded which). The CDR3 sequence is CASSIGAELAQRDTQYF.